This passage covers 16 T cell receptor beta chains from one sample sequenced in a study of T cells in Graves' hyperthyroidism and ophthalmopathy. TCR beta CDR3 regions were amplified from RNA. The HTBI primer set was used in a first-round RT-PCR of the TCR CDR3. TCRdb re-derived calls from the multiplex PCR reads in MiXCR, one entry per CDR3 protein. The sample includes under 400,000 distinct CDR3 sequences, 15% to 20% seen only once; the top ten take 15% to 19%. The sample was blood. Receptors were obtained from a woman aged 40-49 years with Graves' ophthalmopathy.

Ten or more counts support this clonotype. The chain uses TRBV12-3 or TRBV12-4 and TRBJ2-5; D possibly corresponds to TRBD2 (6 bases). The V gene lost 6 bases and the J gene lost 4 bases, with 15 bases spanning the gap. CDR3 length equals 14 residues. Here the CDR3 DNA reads TGTGCCAGCAGACCTTCCCGGGACTCAGAGACCCAGTACTTC. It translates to CASRPSRDSETQYF.

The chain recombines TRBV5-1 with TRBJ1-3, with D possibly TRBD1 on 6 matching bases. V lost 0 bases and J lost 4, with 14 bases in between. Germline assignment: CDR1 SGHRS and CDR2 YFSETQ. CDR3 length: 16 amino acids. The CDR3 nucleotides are TGCGCCAGCAGCTTGGGAGGACAGTGGGCAGGAAACACCATATATTTT. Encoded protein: CASSLGGQWAGNTIYF.

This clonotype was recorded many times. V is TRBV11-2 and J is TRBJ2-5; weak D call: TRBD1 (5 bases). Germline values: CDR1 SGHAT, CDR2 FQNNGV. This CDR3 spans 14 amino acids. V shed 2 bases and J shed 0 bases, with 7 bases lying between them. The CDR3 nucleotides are TGTGCCAGCAGCTTACCAGGGTACCAAGAGACCCAGTACTTC. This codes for CASSLPGYQETQYF.

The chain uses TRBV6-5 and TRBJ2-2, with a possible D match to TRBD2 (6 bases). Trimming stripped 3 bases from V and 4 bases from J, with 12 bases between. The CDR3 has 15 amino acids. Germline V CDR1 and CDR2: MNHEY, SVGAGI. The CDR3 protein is CASSYKWRGTGELFF. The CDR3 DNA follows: TGTGCCAGCAGTTATAAGTGGCGGGGCACCGGGGAGCTGTTTTTT.

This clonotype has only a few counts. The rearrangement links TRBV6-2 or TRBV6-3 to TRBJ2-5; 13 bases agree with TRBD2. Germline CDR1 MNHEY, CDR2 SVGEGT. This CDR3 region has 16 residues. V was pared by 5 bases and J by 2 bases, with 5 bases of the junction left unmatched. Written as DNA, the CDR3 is TGTGCCAGCAGTGGTAGGACTAGCGGGAGACAAGAGACCCAGTACTTC. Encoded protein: CASSGRTSGRQETQYF.

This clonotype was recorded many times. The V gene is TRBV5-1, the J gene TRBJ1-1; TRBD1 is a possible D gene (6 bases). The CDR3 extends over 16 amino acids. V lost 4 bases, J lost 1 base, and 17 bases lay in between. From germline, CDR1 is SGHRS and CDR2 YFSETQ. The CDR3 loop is CASSLRGAGTNTEAFF. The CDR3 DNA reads TGCGCCAGCAGCCTCAGGGGCGCAGGGACGAACACTGAAGCTTTCTTT. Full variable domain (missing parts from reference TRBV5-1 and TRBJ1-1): KAGVTQTPRYLIKTRGQQVTLSCSPISGHRSVSWYQQTPGQGLQFLFEYFSETQRNKGNFPGRFSGRQFSNSRSEMNVSTLELGDSALYLCASSLRGAGTNTEAFFGQGTRLTVV.

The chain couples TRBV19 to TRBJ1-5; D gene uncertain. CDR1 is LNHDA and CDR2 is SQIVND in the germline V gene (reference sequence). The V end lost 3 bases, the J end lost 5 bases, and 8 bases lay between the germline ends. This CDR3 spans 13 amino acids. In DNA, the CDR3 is TGTGCCAGTAGTATGGCACTCTATCAGCCCCAGCATTTT. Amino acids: CASSMALYQPQHF.

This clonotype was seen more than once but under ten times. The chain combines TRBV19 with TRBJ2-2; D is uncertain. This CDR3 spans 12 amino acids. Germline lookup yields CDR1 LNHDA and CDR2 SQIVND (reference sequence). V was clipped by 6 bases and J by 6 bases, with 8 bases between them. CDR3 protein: CASRVLPGELFF. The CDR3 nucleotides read TGTGCCAGTAGGGTCCTTCCCGGGGAGCTGTTTTTT.

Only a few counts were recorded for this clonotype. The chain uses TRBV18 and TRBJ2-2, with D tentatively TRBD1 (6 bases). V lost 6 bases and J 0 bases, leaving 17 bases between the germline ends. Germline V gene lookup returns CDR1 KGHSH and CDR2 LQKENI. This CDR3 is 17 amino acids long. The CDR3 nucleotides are TGTGCCAGCTCTCTTGATGCAGGGGACGCGAACACCGGGGAGCTGTTTTTT. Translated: CASSLDAGDANTGELFF.

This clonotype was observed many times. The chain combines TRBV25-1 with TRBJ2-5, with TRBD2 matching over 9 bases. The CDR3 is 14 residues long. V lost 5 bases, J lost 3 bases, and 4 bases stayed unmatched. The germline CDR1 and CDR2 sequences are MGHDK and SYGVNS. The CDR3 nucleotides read TGTGCCAGCAGTCCTATAGCGGGAGAAGAGACCCAGTACTTC. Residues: CASSPIAGEETQYF.

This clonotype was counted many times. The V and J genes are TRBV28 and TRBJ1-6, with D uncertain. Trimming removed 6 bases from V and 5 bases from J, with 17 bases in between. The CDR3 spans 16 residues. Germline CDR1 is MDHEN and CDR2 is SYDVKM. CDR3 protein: CASRFPGQQNNSPLHF. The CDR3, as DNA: TGTGCCAGCAGGTTCCCTGGCCAGCAGAATAATTCACCCCTCCACTTT.

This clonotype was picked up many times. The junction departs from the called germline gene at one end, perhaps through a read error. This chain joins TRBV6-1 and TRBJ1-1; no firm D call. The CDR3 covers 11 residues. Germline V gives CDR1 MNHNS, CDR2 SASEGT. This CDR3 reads CASSQATEAFF. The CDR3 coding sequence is TGTGCCAGCAGTCAAGCCACGGAAGCTTTCTTT.

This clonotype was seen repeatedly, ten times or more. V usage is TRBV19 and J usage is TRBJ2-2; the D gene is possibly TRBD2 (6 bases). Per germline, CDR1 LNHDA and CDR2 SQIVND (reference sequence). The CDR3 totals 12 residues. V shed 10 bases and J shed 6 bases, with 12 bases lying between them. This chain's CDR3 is CATRLVAGELFF. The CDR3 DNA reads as TGTGCCACCCGACTAGTAGCCGGGGAGCTGTTTTTT.

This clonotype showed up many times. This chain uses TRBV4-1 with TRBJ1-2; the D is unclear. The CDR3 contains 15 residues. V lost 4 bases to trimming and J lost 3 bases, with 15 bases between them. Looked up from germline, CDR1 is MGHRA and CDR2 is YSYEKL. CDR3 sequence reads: CASSPNTGPHYGYTF. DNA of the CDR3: TGCGCCAGCAGCCCGAACACCGGGCCGCACTATGGCTACACCTTC.

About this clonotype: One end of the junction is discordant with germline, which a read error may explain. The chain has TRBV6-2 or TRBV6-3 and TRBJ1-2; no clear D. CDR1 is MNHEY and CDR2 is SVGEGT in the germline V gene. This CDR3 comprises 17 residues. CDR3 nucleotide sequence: TGTGCCAGCAGTTCTCTCCCCCAGGATACTCCTAACTATGGCTACAACTTC. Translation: CASSSLPQDTPNYGYNF.

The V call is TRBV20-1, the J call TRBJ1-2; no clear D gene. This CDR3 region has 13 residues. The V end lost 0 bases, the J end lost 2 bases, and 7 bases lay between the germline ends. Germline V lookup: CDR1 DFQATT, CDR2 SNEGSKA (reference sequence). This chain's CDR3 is CSAREPANYGYTF. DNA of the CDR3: TGCAGTGCTAGAGAACCCGCAAACTATGGCTACACCTTC.